This TCR beta chain emerged from a study of OX40 agonist ivuxolimab in advanced cancers. Overall study findings and caveats: Nonresponders, in some cases, also had low normalized T-cell clonal expansion.

Trimming removed 0 bases from V and 2 bases from J; junction bases left unmatched: 4. This CDR3 is built from 15 residues. Germline CDR1 SGHRS, CDR2 YFSETQ. On this clone itself: As yet, its antigen is unknown.

Generated by immunoSEQ multiplex PCR, the TCRdb table keeps only in-frame clones and is missing some. Of 55,000 to 70,000 clones in the sample, approximately 86% were seen once. This sequence originates from an adult with an advanced solid tumor such as melanoma, head and neck, liver or kidney cancer. The material was CD4+ or CD8+ T cells sorted from blood, obtained in a trial of the OX40 agonist ivuxolimab. J is TRBJ2-7 and V is TRBV5-1, with 8 positions matching TRBD1. Here the CDR3 DNA reads TGCGCCAGCAGCTTGGCCGACAGGGGAACCTACGAGCAGTACTTC. Translated, it gives CASSLADRGTYEQYF. Supplemented by reference TRBV5-1 and TRBJ2-7, the full variable domain reads KAGVTQTPRYLIKTRGQQVTLSCSPISGHRSVSWYQQTPGQGLQFLFEYFSETQRNKGNFPGRFSGRQFSNSRSEMNVSTLELGDSALYLCASSLADRGTYEQYFGPGTRLTVT.